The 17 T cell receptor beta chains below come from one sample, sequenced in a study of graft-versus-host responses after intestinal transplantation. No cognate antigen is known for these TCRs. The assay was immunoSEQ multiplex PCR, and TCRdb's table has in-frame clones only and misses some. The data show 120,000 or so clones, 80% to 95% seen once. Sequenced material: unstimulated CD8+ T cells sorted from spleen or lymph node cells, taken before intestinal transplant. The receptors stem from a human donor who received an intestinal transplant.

Written as DNA, the CDR3 is TGTGCCAGCAGTTCCCTAGCGGGAGAGGGGTACAATGAGCAGTTCTTC. It specifies CASSSLAGEGYNEQFF. The rearrangement joins TRBV2 to TRBJ2-1, with 10 bases fitting TRBD2. With 5 bases clipped from V and 4 bases from J, the junction kept 8 bases outside the gene matches. The CDR3 loop spans 16 amino acids. From germline, CDR1 is SNHLY and CDR2 FYNNEI.

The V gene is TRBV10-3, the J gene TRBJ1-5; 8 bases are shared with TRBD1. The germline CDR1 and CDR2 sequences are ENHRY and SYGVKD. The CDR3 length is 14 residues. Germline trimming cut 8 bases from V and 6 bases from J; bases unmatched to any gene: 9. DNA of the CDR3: TGTGCCATCGGATCAGGGGGCGCGGGTCAGCCCCAGCATTTT. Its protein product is CAIGSGGAGQPQHF.

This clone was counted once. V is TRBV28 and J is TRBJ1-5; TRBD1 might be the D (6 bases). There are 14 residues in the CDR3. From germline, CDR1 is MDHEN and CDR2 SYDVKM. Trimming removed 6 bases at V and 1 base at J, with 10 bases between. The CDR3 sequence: CASREDSSNQPQHF. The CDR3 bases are TGTGCCAGCAGGGAGGACAGCAGCAATCAGCCCCAGCATTTT.

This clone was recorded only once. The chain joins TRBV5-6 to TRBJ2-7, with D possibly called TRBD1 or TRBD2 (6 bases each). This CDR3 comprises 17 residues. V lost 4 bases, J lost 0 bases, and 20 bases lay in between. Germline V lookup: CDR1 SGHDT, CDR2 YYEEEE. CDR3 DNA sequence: TGTGCCAGCAGCCCCCGTGGGGGGCCCTTAAACTCCTACGAGCAGTACTTC. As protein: CASSPRGGPLNSYEQYF.

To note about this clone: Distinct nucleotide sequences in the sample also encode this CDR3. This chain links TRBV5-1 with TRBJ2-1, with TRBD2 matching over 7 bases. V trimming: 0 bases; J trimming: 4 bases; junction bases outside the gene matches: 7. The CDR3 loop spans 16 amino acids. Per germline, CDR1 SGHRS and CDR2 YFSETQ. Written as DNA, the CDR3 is TGCGCCAGCAGCTTGGTCTCCAGCGGGACTTACAATGAGCAGTTCTTC. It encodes CASSLVSSGTYNEQFF.

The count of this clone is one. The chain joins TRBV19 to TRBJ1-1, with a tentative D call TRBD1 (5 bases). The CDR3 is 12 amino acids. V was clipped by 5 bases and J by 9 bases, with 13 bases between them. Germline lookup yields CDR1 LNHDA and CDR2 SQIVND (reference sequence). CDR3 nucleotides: TGTGCCAGTAGTCCGTCCGGGACGCAAGCTTTCTTT. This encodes CASSPSGTQAFF.

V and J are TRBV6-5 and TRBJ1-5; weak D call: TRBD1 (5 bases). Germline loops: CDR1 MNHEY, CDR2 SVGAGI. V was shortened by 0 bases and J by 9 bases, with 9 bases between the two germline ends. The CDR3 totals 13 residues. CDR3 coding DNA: TGTGCCAGCAGTTACTCCCCGGGGACGCCCCAGCATTTT. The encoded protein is CASSYSPGTPQHF.

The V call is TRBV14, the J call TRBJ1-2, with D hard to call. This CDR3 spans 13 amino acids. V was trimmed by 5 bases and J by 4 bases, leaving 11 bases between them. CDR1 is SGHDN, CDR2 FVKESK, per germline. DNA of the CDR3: TGTGCCAGCAGCGCTCACAATGCCTATGGCTACACCTTC. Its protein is CASSAHNAYGYTF.

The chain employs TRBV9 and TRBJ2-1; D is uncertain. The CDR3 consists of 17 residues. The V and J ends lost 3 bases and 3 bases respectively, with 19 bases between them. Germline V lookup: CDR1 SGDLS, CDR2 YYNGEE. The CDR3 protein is CASSGHPGGPGYNEQFF. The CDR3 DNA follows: TGTGCCAGCAGCGGACACCCGGGCGGACCCGGCTACAATGAGCAGTTCTTC. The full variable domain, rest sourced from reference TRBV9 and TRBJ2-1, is DSGVTQTPKHLITATGQRVTLRCSPRSGDLSVYWYQQSLDQGLQFLIQYYNGEERAKGNILERFSAQQFPDLHSELNLSSLELGDSALYFCASSGHPGGPGYNEQFFGPGTRLTVL.

This CDR3 reads CSVADKGWGTGELFF. CDR3 in DNA: TGCAGCGTTGCAGACAAAGGATGGGGCACCGGGGAGCTGTTTTTT. The gene calls are TRBV29-1 and TRBJ2-2; D is ambiguous. V dropped 4 bases and J dropped 4 bases, with 16 bases sitting between them. The germline V gene encodes CDR1 SQVTM and CDR2 ANQGSEA. The CDR3 totals 15 residues.

The CDR3 nucleotides read TGCGCCAGCAGCCAACACAAAAGCGGATCCTACGAGCAGTACTTC. Amino acid sequence: CASSQHKSGSYEQYF. This chain connects TRBV4-1 to TRBJ2-7; tentatively, D is TRBD2 (5 bases). V was shortened by 2 bases and J by 1 base, with 12 bases between the two germline ends. The V gene's germline CDR1 is MGHRA and CDR2 YSYEKL. This CDR3 is 15 amino acids long.

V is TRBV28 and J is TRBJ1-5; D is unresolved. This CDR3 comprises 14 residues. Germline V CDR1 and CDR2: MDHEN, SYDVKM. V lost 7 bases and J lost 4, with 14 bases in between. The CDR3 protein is CASIDLAGNQPQHF. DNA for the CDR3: TGTGCCAGCATCGACCTGGCGGGGAATCAGCCCCAGCATTTT. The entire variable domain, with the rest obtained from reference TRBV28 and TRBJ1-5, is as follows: DVKVTQSSRYLVKRTGEKVFLECVQDMDHENMFWYRQDPGLGLRLIYFSYDVKMKEKGDIPEGYSVSREKKERFSLILESASTNQTSMYLCASIDLAGNQPQHFGDGTRLSIL.

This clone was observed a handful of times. The DNA of the CDR3 is TGTGCCAGCAGCCAGGCTAGCGGCCTATACGAGCAGTACTTC. It codes for CASSQASGLYEQYF. The rearrangement links TRBV28 to TRBJ2-7; TRBD2 matches at 7 bases. CDR1 and CDR2 (germline): MDHEN, SYDVKM. The CDR3 covers 14 residues. Trimming took 6 bases from V and 4 from J; bases not matched to a gene: 9.

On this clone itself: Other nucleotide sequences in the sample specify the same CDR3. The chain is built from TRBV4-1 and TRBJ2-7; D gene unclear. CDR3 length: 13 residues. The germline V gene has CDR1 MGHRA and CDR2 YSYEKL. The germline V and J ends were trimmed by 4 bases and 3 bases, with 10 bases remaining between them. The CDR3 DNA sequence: TGCGCCAGCAGCCCCTCCCTTAGCTACGAGCAGTACTTC. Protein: CASSPSLSYEQYF.

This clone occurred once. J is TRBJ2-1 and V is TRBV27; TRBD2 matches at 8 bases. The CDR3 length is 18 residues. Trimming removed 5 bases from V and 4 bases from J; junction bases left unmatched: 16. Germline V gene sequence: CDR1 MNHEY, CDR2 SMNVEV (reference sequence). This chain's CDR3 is CASSLGNVYGTRYNEQFF. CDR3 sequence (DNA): TGTGCCAGCAGTCTGGGAAACGTATACGGGACTAGGTACAATGAGCAGTTCTTC.

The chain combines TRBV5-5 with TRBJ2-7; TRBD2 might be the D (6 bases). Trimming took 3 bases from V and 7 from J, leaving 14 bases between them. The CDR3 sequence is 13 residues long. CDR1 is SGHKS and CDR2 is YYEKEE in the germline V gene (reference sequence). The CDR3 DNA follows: TGTGCCAGCAGCTGGACAACCCGGGGGGAGCAGTACTTC. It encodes CASSWTTRGEQYF.

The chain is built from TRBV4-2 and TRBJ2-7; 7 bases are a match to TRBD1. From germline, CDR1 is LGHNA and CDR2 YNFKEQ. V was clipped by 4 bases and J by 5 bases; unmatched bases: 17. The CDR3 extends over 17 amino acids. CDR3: CASSPLNPGQRLNEQYF. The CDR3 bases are TGTGCCAGCAGCCCCTTGAACCCGGGACAGAGGCTTAACGAGCAGTACTTC.